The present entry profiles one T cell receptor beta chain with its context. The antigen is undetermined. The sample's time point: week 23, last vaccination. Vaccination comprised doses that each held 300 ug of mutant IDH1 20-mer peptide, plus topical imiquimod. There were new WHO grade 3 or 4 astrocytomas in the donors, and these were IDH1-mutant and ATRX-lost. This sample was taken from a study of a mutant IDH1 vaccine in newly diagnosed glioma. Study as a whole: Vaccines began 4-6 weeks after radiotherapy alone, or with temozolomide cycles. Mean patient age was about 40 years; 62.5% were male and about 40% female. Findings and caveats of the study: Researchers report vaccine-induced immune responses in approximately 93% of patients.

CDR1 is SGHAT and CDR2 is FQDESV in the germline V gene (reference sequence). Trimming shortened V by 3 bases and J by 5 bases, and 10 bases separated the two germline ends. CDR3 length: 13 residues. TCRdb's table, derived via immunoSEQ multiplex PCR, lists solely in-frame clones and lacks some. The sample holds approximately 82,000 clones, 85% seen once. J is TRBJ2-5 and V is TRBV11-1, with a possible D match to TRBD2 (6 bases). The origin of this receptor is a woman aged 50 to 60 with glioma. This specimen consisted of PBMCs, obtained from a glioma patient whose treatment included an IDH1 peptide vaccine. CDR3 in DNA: TGTGCCAGCAGCTTCGGCGGAGGGGAGACCCAGTACTTC. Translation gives CASSFGGGETQYF. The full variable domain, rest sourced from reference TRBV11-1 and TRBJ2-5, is EAEVAQSPRYKITEKSQAVAFWCDPISGHATLYWYRQILGQGPELLVQFQDESVVDDSQLPKDRFSAERLKGVDSTLKIQPAELGDSAMYLCASSFGGGETQYFGPGTRLLVL.